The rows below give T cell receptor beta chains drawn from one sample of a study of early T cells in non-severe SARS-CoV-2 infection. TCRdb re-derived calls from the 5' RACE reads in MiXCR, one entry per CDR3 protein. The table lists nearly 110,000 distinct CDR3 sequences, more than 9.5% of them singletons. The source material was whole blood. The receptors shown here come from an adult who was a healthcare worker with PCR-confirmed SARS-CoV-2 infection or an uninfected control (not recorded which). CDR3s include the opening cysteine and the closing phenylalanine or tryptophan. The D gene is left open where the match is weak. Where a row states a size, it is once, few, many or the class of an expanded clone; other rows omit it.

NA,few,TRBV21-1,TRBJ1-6,TGTGCCAGCAGCAAAGGCAATCGCCATTCACCCCTCCACTTT,CASSKGNRHSPLHF
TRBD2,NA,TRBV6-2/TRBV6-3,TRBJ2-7,TGTGCCAGCACCCAGCGGGGGCCCTACGAGCAGTACTTC,CASTQRGPYEQYF
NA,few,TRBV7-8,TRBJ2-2,TGTGCCAGCAGCTTATGGGGATCCCCCGGGGAGCTGTTTTTT,CASSLWGSPGELFF
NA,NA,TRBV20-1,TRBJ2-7,TGCAGTGCTAGCTCTGGCTACGAGCAGTACTTC,CSASSGYEQYF
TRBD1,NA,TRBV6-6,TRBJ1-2,TGTGCCAGCAGTTATAGGGGGCTCGACTATGGCTACACCTTC,CASSYRGLDYGYTF
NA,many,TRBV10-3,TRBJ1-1,TGTGCCATCAAAGCCAATGGGGGTGACACTGAAGCTTTCTTT,CAIKANGGDTEAFF
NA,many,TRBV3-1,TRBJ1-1,TGTGCCAGCAGCTTTAACAGGGAGGGACCTGAAGCTTTCTTT,CASSFNREGPEAFF
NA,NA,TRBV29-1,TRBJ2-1,TGCAGCGTTGAAGGTTGGCGTCTAGCTGAATTCAATGAGCAGTTCTTC,CSVEGWRLAEFNEQFF
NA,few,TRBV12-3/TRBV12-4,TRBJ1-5,TGTGCCAGCAGAGAAGACAGGTTCAATCAGCCCCAGCATTTT,CASREDRFNQPQHF
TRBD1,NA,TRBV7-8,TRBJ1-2,TGTGCCAGCAGCTTAGAGGCGACAGGGAGTTACTATGGCTACACCTTC,CASSLEATGSYYGYTF
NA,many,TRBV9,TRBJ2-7,TGTGCCAGCAGCGTAGACAGCAGACTAGGCGAGCAGTACTTC,CASSVDSRLGEQYF
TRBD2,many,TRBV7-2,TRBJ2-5,TGTGCCAGCACCTTCCTAGCGGGAGTCCAAGAGACCCAGTACTTC,CASTFLAGVQETQYF
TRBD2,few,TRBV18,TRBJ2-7,TGTGCCAGCTCACCCTTAGCGGGAGGGCTGTACGAGCAGTACTTC,CASSPLAGGLYEQYF
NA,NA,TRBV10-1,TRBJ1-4,TGCGCCAGCCCCCCCGGGGGGGCTGATGAAAAACTGTTTTTT,CASPPGGADEKLFF
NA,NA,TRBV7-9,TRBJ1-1,TGTGCCAGCAACAGGAACCCGAACACTGAAGCTTTCTTT,CASNRNPNTEAFF
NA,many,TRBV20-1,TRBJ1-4,TGCAGTGCCCCCCAGAGACCAACGGATAATGAAAAACTGTTTTTT,CSAPQRPTDNEKLFF
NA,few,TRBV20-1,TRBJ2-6,TGCAGTGCGTGGGACCCTGGGGCCAACGTCCTGACTTTC,CSAWDPGANVLTF
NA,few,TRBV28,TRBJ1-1,TGTGCCAGCAGTTCCTCGCGTTACACTGAAGCTTTCTTT,CASSSSRYTEAFF
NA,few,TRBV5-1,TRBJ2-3,TGCGCCAACAGCTTGCAGGTGGGAGGCCACACAGATACGCAGTATTTT,CANSLQVGGHTDTQYF
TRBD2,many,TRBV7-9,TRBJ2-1,TGTGCCAGCAAGGGGCTAGCGGAGAGCGGTTTTGGGGAGCAGTTCTTC,CASKGLAESGFGEQFF
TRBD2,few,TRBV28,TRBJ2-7,TGTGCCAGCAGTACCCACCAGAGCGGGAGAGGGTTAGGCGAGCAGTACTTC,CASSTHQSGRGLGEQYF
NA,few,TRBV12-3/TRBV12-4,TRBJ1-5,TGTGCCAGCAGTCCTTTGGGGCGCAATCAGCCCCAGCATTTT,CASSPLGRNQPQHF
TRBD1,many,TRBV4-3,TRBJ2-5,TGCGCCAGCAGCCGAGTCACAGGGGTAGAGACCCAGTACTTC,CASSRVTGVETQYF
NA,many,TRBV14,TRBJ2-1,TGTGCCAGCAGCCCCCACTACTTCGACAATGAGCAGTTCTTC,CASSPHYFDNEQFF
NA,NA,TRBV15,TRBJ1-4,TGTGCCACCAGCAGAGACCCCGGGCCCGAAAAACTGTTTTTT,CATSRDPGPEKLFF
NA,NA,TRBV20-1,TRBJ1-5,TGCAGTGCTAGGGAGTGGGGTGATCAGCCCCAGCATTTT,CSAREWGDQPQHF
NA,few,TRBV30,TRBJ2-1,TGTGCCTGGAAAGAGGGGGGGGAGCAGTTCTTC,CAWKEGGEQFF
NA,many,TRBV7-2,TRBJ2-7,TGTGCCAGCAGCTTAGAGAGTTCAGGCAGCCCCTACGAGCAGTACTTC,CASSLESSGSPYEQYF
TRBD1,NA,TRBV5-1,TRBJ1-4,TGCGCCAGCGCAGAGACAGGGGGCGCGGAAAAACTGTTTTTT,CASAETGGAEKLFF
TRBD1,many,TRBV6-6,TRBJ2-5,TGTGCCAGCAGTTACTCCCGGGACAGGGTATACGAGACCCAGTACTTC,CASSYSRDRVYETQYF
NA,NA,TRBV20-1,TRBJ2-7,TGCAGTGCTAGAGATCAAACTGCATACGAGCAGTACTTC,CSARDQTAYEQYF
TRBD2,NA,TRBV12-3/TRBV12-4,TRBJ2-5,TGTGCCAGCAGGCAGGGACTAGCGGGAGTGACCCAGTACTTC,CASRQGLAGVTQYF
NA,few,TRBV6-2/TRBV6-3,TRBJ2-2,TGTGCCAGCAGTTACCCCTCCGAGGGCGCGAACACCGGGGAGCTGTTTTTT,CASSYPSEGANTGELFF
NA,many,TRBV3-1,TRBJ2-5,TGTGCCAGCAGCCATCGTGTAAGAAAAGAGACCCAGTACTTC,CASSHRVRKETQYF
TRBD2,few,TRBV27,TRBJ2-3,TGTGCCAGCAGTTTGAAGCGCGGTGGGACTAATACGCAGTATTTT,CASSLKRGGTNTQYF
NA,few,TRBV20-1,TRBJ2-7,TGCAGCGAACGCGGGACAGACGACGAGCAGTACTTC,CSERGTDDEQYF
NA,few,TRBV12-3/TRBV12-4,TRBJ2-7,TGTGCCAGCGCGACGTCCTGGAGGGCCAACTACGAGCAGTACTTC,CASATSWRANYEQYF
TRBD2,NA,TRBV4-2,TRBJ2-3,TGTGCCAGCAGCCAAGGGCCCGGGACTAGCGGGACCGCAGATACGCAGTATTTT,CASSQGPGTSGTADTQYF